The 27 T cell receptor beta chains given below trace back to one sample, sequenced in a study of metastatic and nonmetastatic thyroid tumors. No patient received treatment before thyroid surgery. TCRdb reprocessed the PCR reads using MiXCR. The sample lists 90,000 or so clones, roughly 8.6% occurring once. The sequenced sample was blood. The receptors originated from a female donor with papillary thyroid cancer or a benign thyroid nodule (not recorded which). Some clones in this sample may be carry-over from other donors' samples.

This clone has at least ten counts. The chain recombines TRBV10-3 with TRBJ1-1, with a weak D call TRBD1 (5 bases). The CDR3 is 11 amino acids. Germline assignment: CDR1 ENHRY and CDR2 SYGVKD. Trimming removed 7 bases from V and 8 bases from J, with 11 bases in between. DNA of the CDR3: TGTGCCATCAATTCCGGGACGGAAGCTTTCTTT. Amino acids: CAINSGTEAFF.

This clone was observed many times. The V and J genes are TRBV20-1 and TRBJ2-1; D is ambiguous. Looked up from germline, CDR1 is DFQATT and CDR2 is SNEGSKA (reference sequence). The germline V and J ends were trimmed by 7 bases and 5 bases, with 9 bases remaining between them. The CDR3 sequence is 11 residues long. CDR3 sequence reads: CSVNLNNEQFF. DNA for the CDR3: TGCAGTGTCAATTTGAACAATGAGCAGTTCTTC.

This clone was counted a few times. This may stem from a read error, because a much larger clone lies one nucleotide away. The conserved final phenylalanine or tryptophan is absent from the CDR3, which likely points to a read error. The chain uses TRBV12-3 or TRBV12-4 and TRBJ2-5; D remains unclear. V was cut by 6 bases and J by 4 bases, with 12 bases left in between. The CDR3 sequence is 13 residues long. Here the CDR3 DNA reads TGTGCCAGCAGCTCCGGGCACGGAGAGACCCAGTACATC. The encoded protein is CASSSGHGETQYI.

This clone has a count of ten or more. This rearrangement joins TRBV5-1 to TRBJ2-1; D is perhaps TRBD1 or TRBD2 (6 bases each). Per the germline V gene, CDR1 is SGHRS and CDR2 is YFSETQ. V shed 0 bases and J shed 7 bases, with 14 bases lying between them. The length of the CDR3 is 15 residues. For the CDR3, the DNA is TGCGCCAGCAGCTTGGTTGGGGGGCCGGAAAATGAGCAGTTCTTC. Translation gives CASSLVGGPENEQFF.

This clone appeared a few times. The rearrangement joins TRBV6-1 to TRBJ2-5, with 11 positions matching TRBD2. The ends lost 6 bases at V and 5 bases at J; junction bases unmatched: 11. CDR3 length equals 16 residues. Germline CDR1 reads MNHNS; CDR2 reads SASEGT. CDR3 coding DNA: TGTGCCAGCAGGACGAGACTAGCGGGGAACGGGGAGACCCAGTACTTC. Translation gives CASRTRLAGNGETQYF.

At least ten counts were recorded for this clone. The chain combines TRBV7-3 with TRBJ1-4, with 8 bases that match TRBD1. Germline assignment: CDR1 SGHTA and CDR2 FQGTGA. The V segment lost 5 bases and the J segment 0 bases; nucleotides outside the gene matches: 5. This CDR3 is built from 16 residues. In DNA form, the CDR3 reads TGTGCCAGCAGCCTAGGACAGGGATCAACTAATGAAAAACTGTTTTTT. Translating it yields CASSLGQGSTNEKLFF.

This clone was recorded a few times. This could be a read error, since a much larger clone is one nucleotide away. V and J are TRBV6-1 and TRBJ2-2, with D unresolved. Looked up from germline, CDR1 is MNHNS and CDR2 is SASEGT. This CDR3 is built from 16 residues. Trimming stripped 3 bases from V and 3 bases from J, with 14 bases between. The CDR3 nucleotides read TGTGCCAGCAGTGACTCAACAGTTTCGGACACCGGGGAGCTGTTTTTT. As protein: CASSDSTVSDTGELFF.

In this sample, this clone turned up many times. V and J are TRBV6-5 and TRBJ1-6, with D hard to call. The germline gives CDR1 MNHEY, CDR2 SVGAGI. This CDR3 has 19 amino acids. Between the trimmed V and J ends, which lost 0 bases and 0 bases, there was a span of 15 bases. CDR3 DNA sequence: TGTGCCAGCAGTTACTCCGGATACCAAATATTCTCCTATAATTCACCCCTCCACTTT. Its protein product is CASSYSGYQIFSYNSPLHF.

At least ten counts were recorded for this clone. This chain joins TRBV12-3 or TRBV12-4 and TRBJ1-3; unclear D gene. The CDR3 totals 13 residues. V was shortened by 5 bases and J by 3 bases, with 8 bases between the two germline ends. The CDR3 is CASSSSLGNTIYF. Here the CDR3 DNA reads TGTGCCAGCAGTAGTTCCCTTGGAAACACCATATATTTT.

The V gene is TRBV9, the J gene TRBJ2-1; D unclear. The CDR3 is 12 amino acids. Germline V gene data show CDR1 as SGDLS and CDR2 as YYNGEE. V dropped 4 bases and J dropped 7 bases, with 9 bases sitting between them. The DNA of the CDR3 is TGTGCCAGCAGCCCAAGCCTGAATGAGCAGTTCTTC. Its translation: CASSPSLNEQFF.

Many counts were recorded for this clone. The V call is TRBV20-1, the J call TRBJ1-6, with 7 bases fitting TRBD1. Germline V gene sequence: CDR1 DFQATT, CDR2 SNEGSKA (reference sequence). The ends lost 0 bases at V and 9 bases at J; junction bases unmatched: 14. The CDR3 is made up of 17 amino acids. CDR3 in amino acids: CSARDSQGDRLRSPLHF. CDR3 nucleotides: TGCAGTGCTAGAGATTCCCAGGGGGACCGCCTACGTTCACCCCTCCACTTT.

This clone showed up many times. The chain couples TRBV6-2 or TRBV6-3 to TRBJ2-1; 14 positions agree with TRBD2. The CDR3 totals 17 residues. V shed 1 base, J shed 3 bases, and the junction held 2 bases outside the gene matches. Germline V gene data show CDR1 as MNHEY and CDR2 as SVGEGT. CDR3 nucleotides: TGTGCCAGCAGTTACTTGGGACTAGCGGGGGACTACAATGAGCAGTTCTTC. It is translated as CASSYLGLAGDYNEQFF.

This clone was picked up a small number of times. With a much larger clone just one base away, this may be a read error. J is TRBJ2-1 and V is TRBV29-1; D ambiguous. This CDR3 region has 12 residues. Trimming pared 4 bases from V and 3 bases from J, leaving 7 bases between. Germline V gene data show CDR1 as SQVTM and CDR2 as ANQGSEA. CDR3 amino acids: CSVGHFYNEQFF. The DNA for the CDR3 is TGCAGCGTTGGCCATTTCTACAATGAGCAGTTCTTC.

This clone has ten or more counts. This rearrangement joins TRBV19 to TRBJ1-2; TRBD1 agrees at 9 bases. CDR3 length equals 17 residues. Germline V CDR1 and CDR2: LNHDA, SQIVND (reference sequence). The junction had 10 bases not matched to a gene; V was cut back by 3 bases and J by 2 bases. Here the CDR3 DNA reads TGTGCCAGTAGTATCGGAACAGGGGGCGCCGGGAACTATGGCTACACCTTC. Translation: CASSIGTGGAGNYGYTF.

About this clone itself: Possible read error: a much larger clone is one base away. J is TRBJ2-3 and V is TRBV15, with TRBD1 as a possible D gene (5 bases). The V gene's germline CDR1 is LNHNV and CDR2 YYDKDF (reference sequence). V shed 1 base and J shed 2 bases, with 13 bases lying between them. This CDR3 is built from 16 residues. This CDR3 is CATSRVGVGPTDTQYF. For the CDR3, the DNA is TGTGCCACCAGCAGAGTCGGCGTGGGGCCCACAGATACGCAGTATTTT.

This clone was recorded many times. The V call is TRBV7-9, the J call TRBJ1-2; D remains ambiguous. The germline CDR1 and CDR2 sequences are SEHNR and FQNEAQ (reference sequence). V lost 2 bases and J lost 3, with 7 bases in between. This CDR3 has 13 residues. The CDR3 is CASSLLTDYGYTF. Here the CDR3 DNA reads TGTGCCAGCAGCTTATTGACCGACTATGGCTACACCTTC.

This clone showed up many times. The chain couples TRBV7-2 to TRBJ2-7; D might be TRBD1 (5 bases). CDR1 is SGHTA and CDR2 is FQGNSA in the germline V gene. With 5 bases removed from V and 2 bases from J, the gap between germline ends came to 16 bases. This CDR3 is built from 15 residues. The CDR3 sequence is CASSIRWQGPYEQYF. The CDR3 DNA reads as TGTGCCAGCAGCATCAGATGGCAGGGCCCCTACGAGCAGTACTTC.

This clone came up many times. This same CDR3 is encoded by further DNA sequences in the sample. The chain is built from TRBV12-3 or TRBV12-4 and TRBJ2-5, with 12 bases identical to TRBD2. The CDR3 has 17 amino acids. The V gene end was trimmed by 5 bases and the J gene end by 4 bases; junction bases not matched to a gene: 11. In DNA, the CDR3 is TGTGCCAGCAGTCCCGGCGTGACTAGCGGGGGCCTAGAGACCCAGTACTTC. This translates into CASSPGVTSGGLETQYF.

This clone was observed many times. The chain carries TRBV6-1 and TRBJ1-2; 8 bases agree with TRBD1. This CDR3 comprises 14 residues. V shed 5 bases and J 2 bases; nucleotides not matched to a gene: 4. Germline-derived CDR1 and CDR2 are MNHNS and SASEGT. DNA of the CDR3: TGTGCCAGCAGTTCCAGACAGGGGAACTATGGCTACACCTTC. It specifies CASSSRQGNYGYTF.

This clone was observed many times. The rearrangement uses TRBV15 and TRBJ2-5, with D unclear. With 0 bases removed from V and 4 bases from J, the gap between germline ends came to 6 bases. The CDR3 sequence is 13 residues long. The V gene's germline CDR1 is LNHNV and CDR2 YYDKDF (reference sequence). CDR3: CATSREAGETQYF. The CDR3 bases are TGTGCCACCAGCAGAGAGGCAGGAGAGACCCAGTACTTC.

This clone was found many times. This chain's CDR3 is CATNTGDSNQPQHF. The CDR3 region has the DNA TGTGCCACCAATACAGGGGATAGCAATCAGCCCCAGCATTTT. This chain uses TRBV24-1 with TRBJ1-5; TRBD1 matches at 7 bases. The CDR3 runs 14 residues. The trim removed 8 bases at V and 0 bases at J, leaving 3 bases unmatched. Per germline, CDR1 KGHDR and CDR2 SFDVKD.

This clone was seen ten or more times. The genes are TRBV4-1 and TRBJ1-6; D is ambiguous. The CDR3 is 16 amino acids. V was clipped by 0 bases and J by 0 bases, with 6 bases between them. Germline assignment: CDR1 MGHRA and CDR2 YSYEKL. The CDR3 here is CASSQESSSYNSPLHF. The CDR3, as DNA: TGCGCCAGCAGCCAAGAATCGAGCTCCTATAATTCACCCCTCCACTTT.

This clone came up a few times. One end of the junction varies from germline; a read error may be responsible. V is TRBV2 and J is TRBJ1-5; tentative D call: TRBD1 (5 bases). This CDR3 is 15 amino acids long. Germline V gene sequence: CDR1 SNHLY, CDR2 FYNNEI. The CDR3 loop reads CVSSEAGRASQPQHF. The CDR3 nucleotides read TGTGTCAGCAGTGAAGCTGGCAGGGCATCTCAGCCCCAGCATTTT. Full variable domain (missing parts from reference TRBV2 and TRBJ1-5): EPEVTQTPSHQVTQMGQEVILRCVPISNHLYFYWYRQILGQKVEFLVSFYNNEISEKSEIFDDQFSVERPDGSNFTLKIRSTKLEDSAMYFCVSSEAGRASQPQHFGDGTRLSIL.

At least ten counts were recorded for this clone. This rearrangement joins TRBV11-2 to TRBJ2-5, with 12 bases fitting TRBD2. Germline CDR1 SGHAT, CDR2 FQNNGV. CDR3 size: 16 residues. The ends lost 6 bases at V and 3 bases at J; junction bases unmatched: 8. The CDR3 DNA is TGTGCCAGCAGACACTCCCTAGCGGGGGGGAAAGAGACCCAGTACTTC. Its protein is CASRHSLAGGKETQYF.

In this sample, this clone turned up many times. In nucleotides, the CDR3 is TGTGCCAGCAAAGACTTTAATACAGATACGCAGTATTTT. Translating it yields CASKDFNTDTQYF. V gene TRBV2 combines with J gene TRBJ2-3; D unclear. With 7 bases removed from V and 3 bases from J, the gap between germline ends came to 11 bases. CDR3 length: 13 residues. CDR1 is SNHLY, CDR2 FYNNEI, per germline.

Turning to this clone: Possible read error: a much larger clone is one base away. In the same sample, other DNA sequences code for this CDR3. The chain joins TRBV19 to TRBJ2-3, with D perhaps TRBD1 or TRBD2 (5 bases each). The germline V gene encodes CDR1 LNHDA and CDR2 SQIVND (reference sequence). The CDR3 totals 14 residues. The V gene lost 7 bases and the J gene lost 1 base, with 12 bases spanning the gap. The CDR3 spells CASTGRGRTDTQYF. The CDR3 DNA follows: TGTGCCAGTACAGGACGGGGACGCACAGATACGCAGTATTTT.

For this clone: This may come from a read error, since a much larger clone is one base off. The chain recombines TRBV2 with TRBJ2-5, with a weak D call TRBD2 (6 bases). The germline V gene has CDR1 SNHLY and CDR2 FYNNEI. The CDR3 runs 15 residues. The CDR3 nucleotides read TGTGCCAGCAGTGATCCTCCGGGAGCACAAGAGAACCAGTACTTC. Amino acid sequence: CASSDPPGAQENQYF.